This section outlines one T cell receptor (beta chain) sequence together with its context. This clonotype was seen more than once but under ten times. The antigen it binds to is not known. Base qualities are not provided; no much larger clone lies one nucleotide away. Sequencing took place on an Illumina HiSeq 2500. Quantitative 5'-RACE with molecular barcodes was the method used to prepare the TCR beta libraries. Per the source publication's procedure: To identify disease-linked TCR variants, a new computational method was used, one built on a probabilistic model of VDJ rearrangement. The public reads were reprocessed in TCRdb via fastp at Q25 and MiXCR, keeping in-frame beta chains. CDR3 protein duplicates are merged, each entry listing the most common genes and DNA. These V and J calls derive from TCRdb rather than the authors' analysis. This sample has 390,000 or so distinct CDR3 sequences in its table, and under 25% of those were observed once. Of the sample, approximately 15% falls within the top ten clones.

This entry comes from a study of CD8 T cells in ankylosing spondylitis (dated by TCRdb to about 2017). In terms of the full investigation: T cell receptor beta repertoires were profiled in healthy donors and ankylosing spondylitis patients so that disease-linked TCR variants could be found. Samples of peripheral blood were taken, and for ankylosing spondylitis patients, synovial fluid was collected as well. The whole study cohort included under 140 healthy donors and 20 to 30 ankylosing spondylitis patients. Here is what the overall study found, with its caveats: The disease-linked clones were reported to be significantly enriched in matched synovial fluid samples from ankylosing spondylitis patients. The disease-linked clones had a CD8+ phenotype and were found at relatively low frequencies in peripheral blood. Some motif variants had previously been reported in the synovial fluid and blood of reactive arthritis patients, which suggests shared mechanisms of disease initiation. Blood from ankylosing spondylitis patients appeared to be characterized by a TCR beta motif made up of under 10 highly homologous amino acid variants.

Looking up the germline V gene yields CDR1 SGHRS and CDR2 YFSETQ. Including cysteine and phenylalanine, the CDR3 has 16 amino acids. The kept DNA is CDR3 alone, 48 bases in frame from the first base. Cut back by 4 bases and 5 bases, the V and J ends lie 21 bases apart. Sequenced: blood, either unsorted or a sorted T cell fraction (not recorded which). The sequence was collected from a male donor with ankylosing spondylitis. The sequence links TRBV5-1 to TRBJ1-2, with no confidently assigned D gene. The CDR3 has the sequence CASSTGSFSNLYGYTF. The sequence in DNA is TGCGCCAGCAGCACGGGTTCCTTCTCCAACCTGTATGGCTACACCTTC.